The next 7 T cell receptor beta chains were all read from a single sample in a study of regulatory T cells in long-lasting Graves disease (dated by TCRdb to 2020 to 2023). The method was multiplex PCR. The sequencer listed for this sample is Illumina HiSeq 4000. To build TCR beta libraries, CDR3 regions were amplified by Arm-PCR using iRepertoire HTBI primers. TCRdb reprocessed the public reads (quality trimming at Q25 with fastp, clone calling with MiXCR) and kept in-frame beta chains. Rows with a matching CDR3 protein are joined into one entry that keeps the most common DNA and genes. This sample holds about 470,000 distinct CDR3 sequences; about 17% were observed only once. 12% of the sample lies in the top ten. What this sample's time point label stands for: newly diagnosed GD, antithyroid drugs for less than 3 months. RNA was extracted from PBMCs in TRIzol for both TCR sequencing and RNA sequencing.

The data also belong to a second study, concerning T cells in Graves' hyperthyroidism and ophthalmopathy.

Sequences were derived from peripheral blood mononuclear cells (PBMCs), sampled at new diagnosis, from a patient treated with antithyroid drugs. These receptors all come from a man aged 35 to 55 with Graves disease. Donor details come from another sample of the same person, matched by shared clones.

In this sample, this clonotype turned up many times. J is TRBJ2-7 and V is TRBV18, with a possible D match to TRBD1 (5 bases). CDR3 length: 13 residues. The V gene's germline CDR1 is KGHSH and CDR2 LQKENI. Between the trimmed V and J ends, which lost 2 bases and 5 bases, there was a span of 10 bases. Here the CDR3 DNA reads TGTGCCAGCTCACCAATACAGGTACACGAGCAGTACTTC. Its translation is CASSPIQVHEQYF.

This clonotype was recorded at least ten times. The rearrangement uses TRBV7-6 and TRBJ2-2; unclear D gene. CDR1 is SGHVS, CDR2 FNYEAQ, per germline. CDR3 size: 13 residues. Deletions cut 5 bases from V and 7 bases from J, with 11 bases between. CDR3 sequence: CASSPYRHGELFF. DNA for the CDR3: TGTGCCAGCAGCCCCTATAGGCACGGGGAGCTGTTTTTT.

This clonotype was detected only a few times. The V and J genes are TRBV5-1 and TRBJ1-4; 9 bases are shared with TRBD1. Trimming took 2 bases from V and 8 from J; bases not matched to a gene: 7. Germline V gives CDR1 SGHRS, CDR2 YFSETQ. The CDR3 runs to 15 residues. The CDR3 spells CASSLLTGGGEKLFF. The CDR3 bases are TGCGCCAGCAGCTTACTAACAGGGGGCGGAGAAAAACTGTTTTTT. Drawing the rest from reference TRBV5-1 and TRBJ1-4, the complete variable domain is KAGVTQTPRYLIKTRGQQVTLSCSPISGHRSVSWYQQTPGQGLQFLFEYFSETQRNKGNFPGRFSGRQFSNSRSEMNVSTLELGDSALYLCASSLLTGGGEKLFFGSGTQLSVL.

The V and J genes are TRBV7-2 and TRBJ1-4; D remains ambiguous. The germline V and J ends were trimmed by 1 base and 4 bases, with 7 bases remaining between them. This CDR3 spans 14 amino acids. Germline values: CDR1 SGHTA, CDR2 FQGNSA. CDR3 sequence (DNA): TGTGCCAGCAGCTTAGAATACCTTAATGAAAAACTGTTTTTT. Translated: CASSLEYLNEKLFF.

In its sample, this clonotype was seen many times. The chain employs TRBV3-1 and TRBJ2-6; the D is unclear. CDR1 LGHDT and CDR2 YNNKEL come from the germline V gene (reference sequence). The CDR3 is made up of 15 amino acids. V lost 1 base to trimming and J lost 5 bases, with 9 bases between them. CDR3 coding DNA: TGTGCCAGCAGCCAAGTGGGTACTAGGGCCAACGTCCTGACTTTC. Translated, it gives CASSQVGTRANVLTF.

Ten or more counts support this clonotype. The CDR3 spells CASSSLTVNTEAFF. CDR3 DNA sequence: TGCGCCAGCAGCTCACTCACAGTGAACACTGAAGCTTTCTTT. The genes are TRBV5-1 and TRBJ1-1; D unclear. The length of the CDR3 is 14 residues. Trimming stripped 3 bases from V and 0 bases from J, with 9 bases between. CDR1 and CDR2 from the germline V gene are SGHRS and YFSETQ.

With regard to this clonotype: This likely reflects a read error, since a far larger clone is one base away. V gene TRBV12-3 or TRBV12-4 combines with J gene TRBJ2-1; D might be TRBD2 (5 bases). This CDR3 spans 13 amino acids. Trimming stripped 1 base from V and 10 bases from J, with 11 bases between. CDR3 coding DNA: TGTGCCAGCAGTTTAGGGGGAGTCTACGAGCAGTTCTTC. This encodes CASSLGGVYEQFF.